This entry lists 29 T cell receptor beta chains sequenced from one sample in a study of cytomegalovirus exposure and HLA in healthy donors. The PCR was carried out with 60 Vbeta primers and 13 Jbeta primers. Sequenced by immunoSEQ multiplex PCR; TCRdb stores in-frame clones only, minus some. This table has about 140,000 clones, over 60% appearing once. The sequenced sample was PBMCs. The source is a woman in her forties or fifties in good health and CMV-seronegative.

The V call is TRBV7-2, the J call TRBJ2-3; D is uncertain. Germline-derived CDR1 and CDR2 are SGHTA and FQGNSA. V was shortened by 1 base and J by 3 bases, with 11 bases between the two germline ends. CDR3 length: 15 residues. In DNA form, the CDR3 reads TGTGCCAGCAGCTTAGGGGCAACAATTACAGATACGCAGTATTTT. Its protein product is CASSLGATITDTQYF. The whole variable domain, remainder taken from reference TRBV7-2 and TRBJ2-3, is GAGVSQSPSNKVTEKGKDVELRCDPISGHTALYWYRQSLGQGLEFLIYFQGNSAPDKSGLPSDRFSAERTGGSVSTLTIQRTQQEDSAVYLCASSLGATITDTQYFGPGTRLTVL.

As regards this clone: At one boundary the junction diverges from the germline segment, which might be a read error. J is TRBJ2-5 and V is TRBV6-6; TRBD2 is a possible D gene (5 bases). CDR1 is MNHNY and CDR2 is SVGAGI in the germline V gene (reference sequence). The CDR3 covers 13 residues. CDR3 in DNA: TGTACCAGCAGTTATCTCGGGGAAGAGACCCAGTACTTC. Translated, it gives CTSSYLGEETQYF.

The genes are TRBV19 and TRBJ1-5; D not resolved. The CDR3 is 16 residues long. Germline V lookup: CDR1 LNHDA, CDR2 SQIVND (reference sequence). V was cut by 1 base and J by 0 bases, with 10 bases left in between. The DNA of the CDR3 is TGTGCCAGTAGTATAGTTCTCCGGGGTAGCAATCAGCCCCAGCATTTT. Protein sequence: CASSIVLRGSNQPQHF.

The rearrangement joins TRBV4-1 to TRBJ1-2, with no clear D. Germline V gives CDR1 MGHRA, CDR2 YSYEKL. This CDR3 spans 15 amino acids. Trimming pared 0 bases from V and 4 bases from J, leaving 12 bases between. The CDR3 sequence: CASSQDRGIGYGYTF. The CDR3 DNA follows: TGCGCCAGCAGCCAAGATCGGGGTATTGGCTATGGCTACACCTTC.

This chain joins TRBV7-2 and TRBJ2-2; D is unclear. The germline V gene has CDR1 SGHTA and CDR2 FQGNSA. CDR3 length: 14 amino acids. Trimming took 4 bases from V and 0 from J, leaving 6 bases between them. Written as DNA, the CDR3 is TGTGCCAGCAGCTGGGCTGCGAACACCGGGGAGCTGTTTTTT. Translating it yields CASSWAANTGELFF.

The rearrangement joins TRBV4-2 to TRBJ2-3; TRBD1 is a possible D gene (6 bases). Trimming stripped 2 bases from V and 4 bases from J, with 10 bases between. This CDR3 is 14 amino acids long. The germline gives CDR1 LGHNA, CDR2 YNFKEQ. The DNA of the CDR3 is TGTGCCAGCAGCCAAACCAGGGGTTCAGATACGCAGTATTTT. Its protein is CASSQTRGSDTQYF.

To note about this clone: Other DNA sequences in the same sample also yield this CDR3. The V call is TRBV10-3, the J call TRBJ1-6; TRBD1 is a possible D gene (5 bases). From germline, CDR1 is ENHRY and CDR2 SYGVKD. The V end lost 0 bases, the J end lost 7 bases, and 13 bases lay between the germline ends. The CDR3 contains 16 residues. As DNA, the CDR3 is TGTGCCATCAGTGAGTCCGTTGGGGGGGAGAATTCACCCCTCCACTTT. This encodes CAISESVGGENSPLHF.

This chain connects TRBV27 to TRBJ1-2; D gene uncertain. Germline V lookup: CDR1 MNHEY, CDR2 SMNVEV (reference sequence). CDR3 size: 14 residues. Trimming removed 3 bases at V and 3 bases at J, with 11 bases between. The CDR3 coding sequence is TGTGCCAGCAGTTTCACCGGGGATGACTATGGCTACACCTTC. Translated: CASSFTGDDYGYTF.

This chain uses TRBV5-1 with TRBJ1-6; 9 bases match TRBD1. V shed 0 bases, J shed 2 bases, and the junction held 3 bases outside the gene matches. The CDR3 runs to 17 residues. Germline values: CDR1 SGHRS, CDR2 YFSETQ. In DNA form, the CDR3 reads TGCGCCAGCAGCTTGGTAGGGACAGGGACCTATAATTCACCCCTCCACTTT. It translates to CASSLVGTGTYNSPLHF.

In this sample, this clone turned up once. V and J are TRBV19 and TRBJ2-1; 16 bases match TRBD2. Trimming at V came to 5 bases and at J to 4 bases, leaving 14 bases not matched to a gene. Germline CDR1 reads LNHDA; CDR2 reads SQIVND (reference sequence). CDR3 length: 20 residues. The CDR3 loop reads CASSPRGTSGGAGRYNEQFF. The CDR3 bases are TGTGCCAGTAGTCCGCGTGGGACTAGCGGGGGGGCCGGGAGGTACAATGAGCAGTTCTTC. Looking up the rest from reference TRBV19 and TRBJ2-1 gives the full variable domain: DGGITQSPKYLFRKEGQNVTLSCEQNLNHDAMYWYRQDPGQGLRLIYYSQIVNDFQKGDIAEGYSVSREKKESFPLTVTSAQKNPTAFYLCASSPRGTSGGAGRYNEQFFGPGTRLTVL.

The chain combines TRBV5-1 with TRBJ2-3; 8 bases are shared with TRBD2. The length of the CDR3 is 16 residues. V was pared by 0 bases and J by 3 bases, with 6 bases of the junction left unmatched. Germline V CDR1 and CDR2: SGHRS, YFSETQ. For the CDR3, the DNA is TGCGCCAGCAGCTTGGTCCCGGGACTAGGAACAGATACGCAGTATTTT. Protein sequence: CASSLVPGLGTDTQYF.

The chain couples TRBV5-1 to TRBJ2-2; 7 bases line up with TRBD1. The CDR3 extends over 16 amino acids. Unmatched junction bases numbered 7, after V lost 5 bases and J lost 0 bases. Per the germline V gene, CDR1 is SGHRS and CDR2 is YFSETQ. CDR3 amino acids: CASSDQGQTNTGELFF. CDR3 sequence (DNA): TGCGCCAGCAGTGATCAGGGACAGACGAACACCGGGGAGCTGTTTTTT.

V usage is TRBV5-8 and J usage is TRBJ2-7, with D tentatively TRBD1 (5 bases). V gave up 1 base and J gave up 2 bases, with 13 bases separating them. CDR1 is SGHTS, CDR2 YDEGEE, per germline. CDR3 size: 15 residues. CDR3 DNA: TGTGCCAGCAGCTTGCTCAGGGTCCCTGCCTACGAGCAGTACTTC. Its translation is CASSLLRVPAYEQYF.

The DNA of the CDR3 is TGTGCCAGTAGTACTTCAGGGGCGGCCTATGGCTACACCTTC. Amino acid sequence: CASSTSGAAYGYTF. The V and J genes are TRBV19 and TRBJ1-2; tentatively, D is TRBD1 (6 bases). The CDR3 is made up of 14 amino acids. Germline V CDR1 and CDR2: LNHDA, SQIVND (reference sequence). V shed 4 bases and J shed 4 bases, with 13 bases lying between them.

This clone has just a few counts. The chain has TRBV2 and TRBJ2-7, with 8 bases lining up with TRBD1. J gave up 1 base and V 0 bases, and 5 bases lay outside the gene matches. The CDR3 consists of 16 residues. Germline V lookup: CDR1 SNHLY, CDR2 FYNNEI. CDR3 sequence (DNA): TGTGCCAGCAGTGAAGCCATAGACAGGGGTTCCTACGAGCAGTACTTC. Amino acid sequence: CASSEAIDRGSYEQYF.

This clone was counted once. The J gene is TRBJ1-1, the V gene TRBV5-1; perhaps TRBD1 as D (5 bases). The CDR3 length is 15 residues. Germline V lookup: CDR1 SGHRS, CDR2 YFSETQ. Trimming pared 3 bases from V and 5 bases from J, leaving 17 bases between. Here the CDR3 reads CASSSGHNSGTEAFF. CDR3 bases: TGCGCCAGCAGCTCCGGACACAATAGCGGGACTGAAGCTTTCTTT. The whole variable domain, filled in from reference TRBV5-1 and TRBJ1-1, reads KAGVTQTPRYLIKTRGQQVTLSCSPISGHRSVSWYQQTPGQGLQFLFEYFSETQRNKGNFPGRFSGRQFSNSRSEMNVSTLELGDSALYLCASSSGHNSGTEAFFGQGTRLTVV.

This chain's CDR3 is CASSLSGSYGYTF. The CDR3 nucleotides read TGTGCCAGCAGCTTATCAGGCAGCTATGGCTACACCTTC. The chain employs TRBV7-9 and TRBJ1-2; no firm D call. This CDR3 has 13 amino acids. Germline V gene data show CDR1 as SEHNR and CDR2 as FQNEAQ (reference sequence). The germline V and J ends were trimmed by 2 bases and 4 bases, with 8 bases remaining between them.

This clone was detected only a few times. The chain employs TRBV29-1 and TRBJ1-1, with no clear D. The germline gives CDR1 SQVTM, CDR2 ANQGSEA. There are 14 residues in the CDR3. Trimming shortened V by 7 bases and J by 1 base, and 16 bases separated the two germline ends. CDR3 protein: CSADPDTPNTEAFF. CDR3 in DNA: TGCAGCGCCGACCCAGACACCCCGAACACTGAAGCTTTCTTT.

The sample holds a few counts of this clone. The chain couples TRBV9 to TRBJ1-2; D unclear. The CDR3 runs to 17 residues. V lost 0 bases and J lost 2, with 17 bases in between. CDR1 is SGDLS, CDR2 YYNGEE, per germline. The CDR3 DNA follows: TGTGCCAGCAGCGTAGACGCCTTCCCAACTCCCAACTATGGCTACACCTTC. Protein sequence: CASSVDAFPTPNYGYTF. The complete variable domain, with remaining parts taken from reference TRBV9 and TRBJ1-2, reads DSGVTQTPKHLITATGQRVTLRCSPRSGDLSVYWYQQSLDQGLQFLIQYYNGEERAKGNILERFSAQQFPDLHSELNLSSLELGDSALYFCASSVDAFPTPNYGYTFGSGTRLTVV.

The chain employs TRBV13 and TRBJ2-5, with D perhaps matching TRBD2 (5 bases). This CDR3 has 13 amino acids. Germline values: CDR1 PRHDT, CDR2 FYEKMQ (reference sequence). Trimming stripped 5 bases from V and 5 bases from J, with 12 bases between. DNA of the CDR3: TGTGCCAGCAGCCTACGGACTGGGGAGACCCAGTACTTC. Its translation: CASSLRTGETQYF. The full variable domain, in which reference TRBV13 and TRBJ2-5 provide the parts outside the CDR3, is AAGVIQSPRHLIKEKRETATLKCYPIPRHDTVYWYQQGPGQDPQFLISFYEKMQSDKGSIPDRFSAQQFSDYHSELNMSSLELGDSALYFCASSLRTGETQYFGPGTRLLVL.

In its sample, this clone was seen a few times. The rearrangement links TRBV13 to TRBJ2-7; no definite D call. The CDR3 has 13 residues. Trimming pared 5 bases from V and 1 base from J, leaving 9 bases between. Germline CDR1 reads PRHDT; CDR2 reads FYEKMQ (reference sequence). CDR3 sequence (DNA): TGTGCCAGCAGCACAACCAGTTCCTACGAGCAGTACTTC. The encoded protein is CASSTTSSYEQYF.

V usage is TRBV27 and J usage is TRBJ1-4; weak D call: TRBD1 (5 bases). Germline CDR1 MNHEY, CDR2 SMNVEV (reference sequence). V was shortened by 2 bases and J by 12 bases, with 16 bases between the two germline ends. CDR3 length: 14 residues. CDR3 in amino acids: CASSLREGRAELFF. The CDR3 bases are TGTGCCAGCAGTTTAAGGGAGGGGAGGGCTGAACTGTTTTTT.

The chain carries TRBV7-9 and TRBJ2-1; no clear D. CDR1 and CDR2 from the germline V gene are SEHNR and FQNEAQ (reference sequence). Trimming shortened V by 3 bases and J by 8 bases, and 8 bases separated the two germline ends. The CDR3 spans 12 residues. CDR3 sequence (DNA): TGTGCCAGCAGCTTTACGGAGCATGAGCAGTTCTTC. It translates to CASSFTEHEQFF.

This chain connects TRBV10-3 to TRBJ1-1, with 9 nucleotides matching TRBD1. CDR3 length: 17 amino acids. The V gene's germline CDR1 is ENHRY and CDR2 SYGVKD. Unmatched junction bases numbered 17, after V lost 5 bases and J lost 7 bases. DNA of the CDR3: TGTGCCATCAGTACCGGGACAGGGACTAATCTCCGGGGTGAAGCTTTCTTT. Encoded protein: CAISTGTGTNLRGEAFF.

The J gene is TRBJ2-5, the V gene TRBV5-1; D call uncertain. V dropped 3 bases and J dropped 4 bases, with 16 bases sitting between them. In germline, CDR1 is SGHRS, CDR2 YFSETQ. The CDR3 consists of 15 residues. In DNA form, the CDR3 reads TGCGCCAGCAGCTCGCTTAGTGGTTCTCCAGAGACCCAGTACTTC. This translates into CASSSLSGSPETQYF.

In DNA form, the CDR3 reads TGTGCCATCAGTGAGTTGGGCGGAGGGACGAACACTGAAGCTTTCTTT. It is translated as CAISELGGGTNTEAFF. The V and J genes are TRBV10-3 and TRBJ1-1; tentatively, D is TRBD1 (5 bases). Germline V gives CDR1 ENHRY, CDR2 SYGVKD. The V end lost 1 base, the J end lost 1 base, and 13 bases lay between the germline ends. The CDR3 contains 16 residues.

This clone was detected once. The rearrangement links TRBV28 to TRBJ1-3; D possibly corresponds to TRBD1 (6 bases). Germline V lookup: CDR1 MDHEN, CDR2 SYDVKM. Trimming removed 7 bases at V and 0 bases at J, with 10 bases between. The CDR3 consists of 14 residues. CDR3 in amino acids: CASNRQVSGNTIYF. CDR3 DNA sequence: TGTGCCAGCAATAGACAGGTCTCTGGAAACACCATATATTTT. Variable domain in full (rest from reference TRBV28 and TRBJ1-3): DVKVTQSSRYLVKRTGEKVFLECVQDMDHENMFWYRQDPGLGLRLIYFSYDVKMKEKGDIPEGYSVSREKKERFSLILESASTNQTSMYLCASNRQVSGNTIYFGEGSWLTVV.

A note on this clone: This CDR3 is also generated by other DNA sequences in the sample. V is TRBV5-1 and J is TRBJ2-5, with D perhaps matching TRBD2 (6 bases). With 3 bases removed from V and 5 bases from J, the gap between germline ends came to 14 bases. The length of the CDR3 is 14 residues. Germline V lookup: CDR1 SGHRS, CDR2 YFSETQ. The CDR3 is CASSSGTGEETQYF. DNA of the CDR3: TGCGCCAGCAGCTCAGGGACGGGGGAGGAGACCCAGTACTTC.

This chain links TRBV25-1 with TRBJ2-5; D is possibly TRBD1 (5 bases). With 3 bases removed from V and 1 base from J, the gap between germline ends came to 9 bases. Germline CDR1 is MGHDK and CDR2 is SYGVNS. The length of the CDR3 is 14 residues. Here the CDR3 DNA reads TGTGCCAGCAGTGATGCAGGGATCCAAGAGACCCAGTACTTC. This sequence encodes CASSDAGIQETQYF.